The rows below give T cell receptor beta chains drawn from one sample of a study of shared clonotypes between healthy human individuals. Only in-frame clones appear in the TCRdb table, and some are missing; sequencing was by immunoSEQ multiplex PCR. This sample has over a million clones, with under 99% found just once. Sequencing was done on a sample of naive CD4+ T cells sorted from blood. These TCRs come from a young man in good health. Both conserved end residues are part of each CDR3. Fields, in order: D gene, V gene, clone size, J gene, CDR3 protein, CDR3 DNA. A D gene is named only where the DNA matches it firmly. A clone size is listed for some rows: how often the clone was seen (once, few, many), or a class if it is expanded.

TRBD1	TRBV6-5	-	TRBJ1-2	CASSYLSGGVRGYTF	TGTGCCAGCAGTTACCTATCAGGGGGTGTTAGGGGCTACACCTTC
-	TRBV6-1	-	TRBJ2-2	CASSEAGQPLFTGELFF	TGTGCCAGCAGTGAAGCCGGACAGCCCCTGTTCACCGGGGAGCTGTTTTTT
-	TRBV9	-	TRBJ2-7	CASSESLVTYEQYF	TGTGCCAGCAGCGAGAGTCTAGTTACATACGAGCAGTACTTC
TRBD1	TRBV11-3	-	TRBJ2-5	CASRRSGTGDGETQYF	TGTGCCAGCCGCCGATCCGGGACAGGGGACGGAGAGACCCAGTACTTC
TRBD1	TRBV9	-	TRBJ2-1	CASSVAGGTGPVNEQFF	TGTGCCAGCAGCGTAGCTGGGGGGACAGGTCCGGTCAATGAGCAGTTCTTC
-	TRBV7-9	-	TRBJ2-2	CASSLGAGDLGNAGELFF	TGTGCCAGCAGCCTAGGGGCTGGGGACCTCGGTAATGCCGGGGAGCTGTTTTTT
TRBD2	TRBV14	-	TRBJ2-7	CASSRHGGTVEQYF	TGTGCCAGCAGCCGCCACGGGGGGACTGTCGAGCAGTACTTC
-	TRBV28	-	TRBJ2-7	CASSFREQYF	TGTGCCAGCAGTTTCCGCGAGCAGTACTTC
TRBD1	TRBV7-8	-	TRBJ2-7	CASSLAGTGGLYEQYF	TGTGCCAGCAGCTTAGCGGGGACAGGGGGCCTCTACGAGCAGTACTTC
-	TRBV4-2	-	TRBJ2-2	CASSQDLGGRELFF	TGTGCCAGCAGCCAAGATTTAGGGGGGCGGGAGCTGTTTTTT
TRBD2	TRBV2	-	TRBJ2-7	CASSVLPSGMDEQYF	TGTGCCAGCAGTGTTTTGCCTAGCGGGATGGACGAGCAGTACTTC
TRBD2	TRBV7-9	-	TRBJ2-7	CASSLLLAGGSYEQYF	TGTGCCAGCAGCTTATTACTAGCGGGAGGATCCTACGAGCAGTACTTC
TRBD2	TRBV25-1	-	TRBJ2-5	CSSGGGETQYF	TGCAGTAGCGGGGGCGGGGAGACCCAGTACTTC
TRBD2	TRBV29-1	-	TRBJ2-1	CSVDMLAGRYNEQFF	TGCAGCGTTGATATGCTAGCGGGGCGTTACAATGAGCAGTTCTTC
-	TRBV7-2	-	TRBJ2-1	CASSLNSRSYNEQFF	TGTGCCAGCAGCTTAAATAGTCGCTCCTACAATGAGCAGTTCTTC
-	TRBV18	-	TRBJ1-1	CASSTQGTTGTEAFF	TGTGCCAGCTCAACGCAGGGGACTACTGGCACTGAAGCTTTCTTT
-	TRBV14	once	TRBJ1-1	CASSQESARNTEAFF	TGTGCCAGCAGCCAAGAATCGGCTCGGAACACTGAAGCTTTCTTT
TRBD2	TRBV30	-	TRBJ2-2	CAMSVGASGRYTGELFF	TGTGCCATGTCGGTTGGCGCTAGCGGGCGTTACACCGGGGAGCTGTTTTTT
TRBD2	TRBV11-2	-	TRBJ2-1	CASSLDEIAGSYNEQFF	TGTGCCAGCAGCTTAGACGAAATAGCGGGAAGCTACAATGAGCAGTTCTTC
-	TRBV11-2	-	TRBJ2-1	CASSLFAGQSSYNEQFF	TGTGCCAGCAGCTTGTTTGCGGGACAAAGCTCCTACAATGAGCAGTTCTTC
-	TRBV27	-	TRBJ2-3	CASSARPASLSTDTQYF	TGTGCCAGCAGTGCTCGCCCAGCCAGCCTTAGCACAGATACGCAGTATTTT
-	TRBV9	-	TRBJ1-5	CASSVGGDRNQPQHF	TGTGCCAGCAGCGTAGGAGGGGACCGAAATCAGCCCCAGCATTTT
-	TRBV7-9	-	TRBJ2-7	CASTREVFYEQYF	TGTGCCAGCACGAGGGAGGTTTTCTACGAGCAGTACTTC
-	TRBV18	-	TRBJ2-1	CASSPPSAHYNEQFF	TGTGCCAGCTCACCACCTAGCGCGCACTACAATGAGCAGTTCTTC
-	TRBV2	-	TRBJ1-4	CASSAPSGIPNEKLFF	TGTGCCAGCAGTGCGCCTTCCGGGATCCCTAATGAAAAACTGTTTTTT
-	TRBV27	-	TRBJ2-7	CASSPAPTYEQYF	TGTGCCAGCAGTCCAGCGCCAACGTACGAGCAGTACTTC
-	TRBV29-1	-	TRBJ2-2	CSVSRGAGELFF	TGCAGCGTTTCGAGGGGAGCCGGGGAGCTGTTTTTT
-	TRBV27	-	TRBJ2-2	CASSLSGWWRENTGELFF	TGTGCCAGCAGTTTATCGGGATGGTGGCGGGAGAACACCGGGGAGCTGTTTTTT
TRBD1	TRBV4-1	-	TRBJ2-2	CASSQDGDSANTGELFF	TGCGCCAGCAGCCAAGATGGGGACAGCGCGAACACCGGGGAGCTGTTTTTT
TRBD2	TRBV11-2	-	TRBJ2-7	CASSSRTSAHYEQYF	TGTGCCAGCAGCTCCCGGACTAGCGCACATTACGAGCAGTACTTC
TRBD2	TRBV5-1	-	TRBJ2-3	CASGATSGGDTQYF	TGCGCCAGCGGCGCGACTAGCGGTGGGGATACGCAGTATTTT
TRBD2	TRBV9	-	TRBJ2-7	CASSVGGGLSPYEQYF	TGTGCCAGCAGCGTAGGGGGAGGGCTATCACCCTACGAGCAGTACTTC
TRBD2	TRBV5-1	-	TRBJ2-7	CASSLAPGRGYEQYF	TGCGCCAGCAGCTTGGCCCCGGGGAGGGGATACGAGCAGTACTTC
-	TRBV18	once	TRBJ2-1	CASSPTGLDIEQFF	TGTGCCAGCTCACCGACAGGTCTCGATATTGAGCAGTTCTTC
TRBD2	TRBV9	-	TRBJ2-4	CASSGSSNIQYF	TGTGCCAGTAGCGGGAGTTCGAACATTCAGTACTTC
TRBD2	TRBV28	once	TRBJ2-7	CASSPGTSLSYEQYF	TGTGCCAGCAGCCCCGGGACTAGCTTGTCCTACGAGCAGTACTTC
-	TRBV6-5	-	TRBJ2-7	CASSYSNSDYEQYF	TGTGCCAGCAGTTACTCGAATTCGGACTACGAGCAGTACTTC
-	TRBV4-3	-	TRBJ2-2	CASSHRTGVQGAGELFF	TGCGCCAGCAGCCATAGAACCGGGGTACAAGGGGCCGGGGAGCTGTTTTTT
-	TRBV10-3	-	TRBJ2-5	CAISVAGGETQYF	TGTGCCATCAGTGTCGCAGGGGGGGAGACCCAGTACTTC
TRBD1	TRBV18	-	TRBJ1-1	CASSPPGQGARSTEAFF	TGTGCCAGCTCACCACCAGGACAGGGGGCGAGGAGTACTGAAGCTTTCTTT
-	TRBV28	-	TRBJ1-5	CASSLFVRGRQPQHF	TGTGCCAGCAGTTTATTTGTGAGGGGGAGGCAGCCCCAGCATTTT
-	TRBV5-1	-	TRBJ1-2	CASSLDGGYTF	TGCGCCAGCAGCTTGGACGGTGGCTACACCTTC
TRBD2	TRBV27	once	TRBJ2-7	CASSSLAGGLNYYYEQYF	TGTGCCAGCAGTTCGCTAGCGGGAGGGCTCAACTACTACTACGAGCAGTACTTC
TRBD2	TRBV11-2	-	TRBJ2-1	CASRGRSKREGTTYNEQFF	TGTGCCAGCAGGGGGAGGTCCAAGCGGGAGGGCACTACCTACAATGAGCAGTTCTTC
TRBD2	TRBV29-1	-	TRBJ2-1	CSAPGVVGGGEQFF	TGCAGCGCCCCGGGAGTAGTGGGGGGGGGTGAGCAGTTCTTC
TRBD1	TRBV5-5	-	TRBJ1-1	CASSLAPGQWNTEAFF	TGTGCCAGCAGCTTGGCTCCGGGACAGTGGAACACTGAAGCTTTCTTT
TRBD2	TRBV7-2	-	TRBJ2-7	CASSLTSGSYEQYF	TGTGCCAGCAGCTTGACTAGCGGTTCCTACGAGCAGTACTTC
-	TRBV6-6	-	TRBJ2-3	CASSYSDYPADTQYF	TGTGCCAGCAGTTACTCGGACTATCCCGCAGATACGCAGTATTTT
-	TRBV28	-	TRBJ1-2	CASSFGASYGYTF	TGTGCCAGCAGTTTTGGGGCAAGCTATGGCTACACCTTC
-	TRBV5-1	-	TRBJ1-1	CASSLFLNTEAFF	TGCGCCAGCAGCTTGTTCCTGAACACTGAAGCTTTCTTT
TRBD1	TRBV5-4	-	TRBJ1-4	CASSGGQGTSNEKLFF	TGTGCCAGCAGCGGAGGACAGGGAACCTCTAATGAAAAACTGTTTTTT
-	TRBV18	-	TRBJ2-7	CASSPSRQVEEQYF	TGTGCCAGCTCACCTTCTCGACAGGTCGAGGAGCAGTACTTC
-	TRBV5-1	-	TRBJ2-3	CASSLAVGHLRPGDTQYF	TGCGCCAGCAGCTTGGCCGTAGGACACCTAAGGCCCGGAGATACGCAGTATTTT
-	TRBV15	-	TRBJ2-3	CATSRARVPTDTQYF	TGTGCCACCAGCAGAGCCCGGGTTCCCACAGATACGCAGTATTTT
-	TRBV18	-	TRBJ2-3	CASSPLGAKTWGPDTQYF	TGTGCCAGCTCACCTCTGGGGGCAAAAACCTGGGGCCCAGATACGCAGTATTTT
-	TRBV30	-	TRBJ1-1	CAWSVGQIEAFF	TGTGCCTGGAGTGTAGGGCAGATTGAAGCTTTCTTT
-	TRBV11-2	-	TRBJ2-5	CASSFFRGGRETQYF	TGTGCCAGCAGCTTTTTTAGGGGTGGGAGAGAGACCCAGTACTTC
TRBD2	TRBV5-6	-	TRBJ2-2	CASSFLLAEGPGELFF	TGTGCCAGCAGCTTCCTTCTAGCGGAAGGGCCCGGGGAGCTGTTTTTT